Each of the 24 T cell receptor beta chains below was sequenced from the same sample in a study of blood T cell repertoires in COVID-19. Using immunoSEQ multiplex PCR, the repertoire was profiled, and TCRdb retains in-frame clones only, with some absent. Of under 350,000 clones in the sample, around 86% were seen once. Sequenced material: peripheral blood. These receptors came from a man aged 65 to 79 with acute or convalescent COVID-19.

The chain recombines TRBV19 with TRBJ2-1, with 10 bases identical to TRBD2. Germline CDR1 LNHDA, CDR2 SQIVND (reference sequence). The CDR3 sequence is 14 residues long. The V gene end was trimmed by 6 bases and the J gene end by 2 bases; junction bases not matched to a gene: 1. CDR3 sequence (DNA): TGTGCCAGTAGAGCGGGGGGGCCCTACAATGAGCAGTTCTTC. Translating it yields CASRAGGPYNEQFF.

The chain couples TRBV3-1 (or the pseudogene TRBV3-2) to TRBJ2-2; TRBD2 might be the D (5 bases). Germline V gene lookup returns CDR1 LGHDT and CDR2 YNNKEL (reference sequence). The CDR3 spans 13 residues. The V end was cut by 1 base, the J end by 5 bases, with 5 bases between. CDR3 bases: TGTGCCAGCAGCCAAGGGAGGACCGGGGAGCTGTTTTTT. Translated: CASSQGRTGELFF.

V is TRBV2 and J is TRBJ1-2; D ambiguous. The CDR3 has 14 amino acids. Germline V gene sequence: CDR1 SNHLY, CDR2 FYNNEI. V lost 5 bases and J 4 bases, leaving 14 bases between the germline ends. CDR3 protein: CASSLAGAGYGYTF. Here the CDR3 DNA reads TGTGCCAGCAGTCTTGCGGGAGCCGGCTATGGCTACACCTTC.

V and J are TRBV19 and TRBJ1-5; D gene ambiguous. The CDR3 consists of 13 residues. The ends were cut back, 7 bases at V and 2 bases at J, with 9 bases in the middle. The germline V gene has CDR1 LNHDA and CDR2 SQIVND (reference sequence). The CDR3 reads CASNQPGNQPQHF. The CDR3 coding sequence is TGTGCCAGTAATCAACCGGGCAATCAGCCCCAGCATTTT.

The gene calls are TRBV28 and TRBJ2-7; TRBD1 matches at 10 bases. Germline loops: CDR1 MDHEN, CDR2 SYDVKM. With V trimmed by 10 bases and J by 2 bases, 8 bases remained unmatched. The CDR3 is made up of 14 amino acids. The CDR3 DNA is TGTGCCACCTGGGGACAGGGGAGCCCCTACGAGCAGTACTTC. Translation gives CATWGQGSPYEQYF.

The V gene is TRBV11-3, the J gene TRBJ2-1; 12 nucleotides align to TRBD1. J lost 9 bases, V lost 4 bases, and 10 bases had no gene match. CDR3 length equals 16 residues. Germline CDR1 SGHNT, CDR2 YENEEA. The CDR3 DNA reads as TGTGCCAGCAGCTCCGAAGGGACAGGGGGCAGGGTTGAGCAGTTCTTC. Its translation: CASSSEGTGGRVEQFF.

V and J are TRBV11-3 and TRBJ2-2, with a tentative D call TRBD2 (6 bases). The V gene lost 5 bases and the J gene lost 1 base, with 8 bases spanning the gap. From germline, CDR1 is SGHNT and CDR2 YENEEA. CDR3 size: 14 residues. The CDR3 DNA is TGTGCCAGCAGCCGGGACTTGAACACCGGGGAGCTGTTTTTT. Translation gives CASSRDLNTGELFF.

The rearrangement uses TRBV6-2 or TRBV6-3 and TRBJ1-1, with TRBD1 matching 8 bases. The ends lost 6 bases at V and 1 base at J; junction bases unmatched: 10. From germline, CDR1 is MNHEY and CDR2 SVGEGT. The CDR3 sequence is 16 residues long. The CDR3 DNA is TGTGCCAGCAGCCACGGACAGGGCGGATCGAACACTGAAGCTTTCTTT. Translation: CASSHGQGGSNTEAFF.

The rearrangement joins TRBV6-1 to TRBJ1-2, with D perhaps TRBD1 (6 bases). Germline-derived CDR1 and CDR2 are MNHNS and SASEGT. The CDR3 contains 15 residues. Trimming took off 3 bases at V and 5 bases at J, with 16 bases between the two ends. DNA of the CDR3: TGTGCCAGCAGTGACCAGGTCAGGGGACGATATGGCTACACCTTC. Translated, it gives CASSDQVRGRYGYTF.

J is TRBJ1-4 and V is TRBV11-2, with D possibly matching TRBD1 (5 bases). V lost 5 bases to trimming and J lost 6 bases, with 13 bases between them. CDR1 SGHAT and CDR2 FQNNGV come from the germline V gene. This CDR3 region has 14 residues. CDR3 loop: CASSAGTGYEKLFF. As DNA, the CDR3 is TGTGCCAGCAGCGCCGGGACTGGATATGAAAAACTGTTTTTT.

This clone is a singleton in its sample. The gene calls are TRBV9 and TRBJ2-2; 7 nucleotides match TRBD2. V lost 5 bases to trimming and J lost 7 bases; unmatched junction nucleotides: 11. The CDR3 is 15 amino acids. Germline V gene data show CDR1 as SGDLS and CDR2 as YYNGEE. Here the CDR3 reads CASRKSREESGELFF. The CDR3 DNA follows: TGTGCCAGCAGGAAGTCCCGGGAGGAGAGCGGGGAGCTGTTTTTT.

CDR3 in amino acids: CASSRGGTVSGNTIYF. The CDR3 DNA reads as TGTGCCAGCTCGCGGGGGGGCACCGTCTCTGGAAACACCATATATTTT. V is TRBV7-8 and J is TRBJ1-3, with D maybe TRBD1 (6 bases). Germline loops: CDR1 SGHVS, CDR2 FQNEAQ. V was cut by 8 bases and J by 0 bases, with 17 bases left in between. The CDR3 covers 16 residues.

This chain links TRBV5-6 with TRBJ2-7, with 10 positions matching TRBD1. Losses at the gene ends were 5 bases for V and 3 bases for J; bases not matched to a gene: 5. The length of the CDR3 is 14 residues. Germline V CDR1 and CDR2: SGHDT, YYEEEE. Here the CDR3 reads CASSRDRGGYEQYF. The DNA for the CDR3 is TGTGCCAGCAGTCGGGACAGGGGCGGCTACGAGCAGTACTTC. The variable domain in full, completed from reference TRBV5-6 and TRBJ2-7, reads DAGVTQSPTHLIKTRGQQVTLRCSPKSGHDTVSWYQQALGQGPQFIFQYYEEEERQRGNFPDRFSGHQFPNYSSELNVNALLLGDSALYLCASSRDRGGYEQYFGPGTRLTVT.

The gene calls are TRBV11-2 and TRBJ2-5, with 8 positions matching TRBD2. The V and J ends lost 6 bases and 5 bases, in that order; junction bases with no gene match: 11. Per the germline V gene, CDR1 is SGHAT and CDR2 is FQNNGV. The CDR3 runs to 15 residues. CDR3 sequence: CASRKSGGRGETQYF. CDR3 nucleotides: TGTGCCAGCAGGAAAAGCGGGGGCCGGGGGGAGACCCAGTACTTC.

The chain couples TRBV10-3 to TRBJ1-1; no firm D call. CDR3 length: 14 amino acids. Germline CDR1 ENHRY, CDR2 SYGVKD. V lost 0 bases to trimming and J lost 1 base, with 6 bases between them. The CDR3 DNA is TGTGCCATCAGTGAGTCGGGCCAGAACACTGAAGCTTTCTTT. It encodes CAISESGQNTEAFF.

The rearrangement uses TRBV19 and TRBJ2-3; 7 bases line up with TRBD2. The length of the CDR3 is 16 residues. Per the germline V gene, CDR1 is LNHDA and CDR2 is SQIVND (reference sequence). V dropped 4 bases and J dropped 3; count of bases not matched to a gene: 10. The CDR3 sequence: CASSRHSGRDTDTQYF. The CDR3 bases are TGTGCCAGTAGTAGACATAGCGGGCGGGATACAGATACGCAGTATTTT.

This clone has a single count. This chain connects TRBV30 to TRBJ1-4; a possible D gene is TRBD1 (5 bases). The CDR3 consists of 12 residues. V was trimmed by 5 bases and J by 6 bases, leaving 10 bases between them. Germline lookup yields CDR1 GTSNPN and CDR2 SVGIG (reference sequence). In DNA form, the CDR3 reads TGTGCCTGGGCCGGGACTTATGAAAAACTGTTTTTT. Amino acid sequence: CAWAGTYEKLFF.

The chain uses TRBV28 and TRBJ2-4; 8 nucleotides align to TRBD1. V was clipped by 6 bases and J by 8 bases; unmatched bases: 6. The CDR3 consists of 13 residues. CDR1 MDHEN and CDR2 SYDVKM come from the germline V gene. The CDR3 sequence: CASSKTGEDIQYF. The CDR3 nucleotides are TGTGCCAGCAGCAAGACAGGGGAGGACATTCAGTACTTC. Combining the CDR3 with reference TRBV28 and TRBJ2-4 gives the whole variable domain DVKVTQSSRYLVKRTGEKVFLECVQDMDHENMFWYRQDPGLGLRLIYFSYDVKMKEKGDIPEGYSVSREKKERFSLILESASTNQTSMYLCASSKTGEDIQYFGAGTRLSVL.

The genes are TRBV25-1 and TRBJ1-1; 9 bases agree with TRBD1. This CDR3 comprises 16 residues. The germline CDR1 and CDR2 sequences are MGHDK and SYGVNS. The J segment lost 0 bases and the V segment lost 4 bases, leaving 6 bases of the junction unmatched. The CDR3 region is CASSGNRGQMNTEAFF. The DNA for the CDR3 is TGTGCCAGCAGTGGGAACAGGGGGCAAATGAACACTGAAGCTTTCTTT.

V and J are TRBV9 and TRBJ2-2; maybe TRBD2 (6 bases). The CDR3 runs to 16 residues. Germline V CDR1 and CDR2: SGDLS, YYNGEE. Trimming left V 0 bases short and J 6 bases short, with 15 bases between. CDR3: CASSVGGLARAGELFF. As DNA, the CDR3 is TGTGCCAGCAGCGTAGGCGGTCTAGCGAGGGCCGGGGAGCTGTTTTTT.

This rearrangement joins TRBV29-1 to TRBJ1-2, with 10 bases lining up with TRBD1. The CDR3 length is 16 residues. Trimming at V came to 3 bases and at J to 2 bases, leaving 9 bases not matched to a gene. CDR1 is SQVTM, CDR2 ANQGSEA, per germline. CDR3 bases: TGCAGCGTTGATTGGACAGGGGGGGACAGAAACTATGGCTACACCTTC. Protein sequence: CSVDWTGGDRNYGYTF.

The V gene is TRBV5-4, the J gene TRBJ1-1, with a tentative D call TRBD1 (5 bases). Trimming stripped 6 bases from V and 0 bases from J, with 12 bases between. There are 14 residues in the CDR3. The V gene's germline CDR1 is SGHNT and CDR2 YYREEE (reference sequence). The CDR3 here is CASTQQELNTEAFF. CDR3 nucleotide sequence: TGTGCCAGCACTCAACAGGAGCTGAACACTGAAGCTTTCTTT.

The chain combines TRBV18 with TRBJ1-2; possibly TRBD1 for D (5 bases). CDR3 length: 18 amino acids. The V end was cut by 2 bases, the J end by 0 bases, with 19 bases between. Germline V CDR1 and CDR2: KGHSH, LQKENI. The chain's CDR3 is CASSPLSTRGSANYGYTF. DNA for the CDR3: TGTGCCAGCTCACCATTATCGACAAGGGGCTCAGCTAACTATGGCTACACCTTC.

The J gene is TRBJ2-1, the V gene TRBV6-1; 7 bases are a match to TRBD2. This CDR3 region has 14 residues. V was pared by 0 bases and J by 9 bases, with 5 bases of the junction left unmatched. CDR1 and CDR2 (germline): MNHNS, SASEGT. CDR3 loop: CASSEAAGVGEQFF. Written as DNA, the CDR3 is TGTGCCAGCAGTGAAGCGGCGGGAGTTGGTGAGCAGTTCTTC.